The 32 T cell receptor beta chains below all came from one sample that was sequenced in a study of CD8+ T cells in alopecia areata. cDNA reverse transcribed from extracted RNA served as the sequencing template. The method was immunoSEQ multiplex PCR; TCRdb's version includes in-frame clones alone and lacks a portion of them. The profile shows about 100,000 clones, 45% to 60% of them singletons. The sequencing sample was made of NKG2D-low CD8+ T cells sorted from blood. The source of these receptors is a human donor with alopecia areata.

This clone was detected only once. V usage is TRBV27 and J usage is TRBJ2-7; TRBD2 matches 10 bases. Germline V lookup: CDR1 MNHEY, CDR2 SMNVEV (reference sequence). The ends lost 5 bases at V and 6 bases at J; junction bases unmatched: 4. This CDR3 comprises 13 residues. Here the CDR3 reads CASSIWTSGEQYF. Written as DNA, the CDR3 is TGTGCCAGCAGTATTTGGACTAGCGGCGAGCAGTACTTC.

This clone came up a few times. The rearrangement uses TRBV29-1 and TRBJ2-5, with 7 bases that match TRBD2. From germline, CDR1 is SQVTM and CDR2 ANQGSEA. V was pared by 7 bases and J by 11 bases, with 13 bases of the junction left unmatched. CDR3 size: 12 residues. The CDR3 sequence: CSAGMGAGRQYF. The DNA of the CDR3 is TGCAGCGCCGGGATGGGAGCGGGGCGGCAGTACTTC.

This clone was seen a handful of times. V and J are TRBV28 and TRBJ2-5; 12 bases line up with TRBD2. The germline gives CDR1 MDHEN, CDR2 SYDVKM. This CDR3 has 16 residues. V dropped 5 bases and J dropped 3; count of bases not matched to a gene: 7. The CDR3 nucleotides are TGTGCCAGCAGTGATGCGGGACTAGCGGGTGAAGAGACCCAGTACTTC. Amino acids: CASSDAGLAGEETQYF.

J is TRBJ1-2 and V is TRBV29-1; perhaps TRBD1 as D (5 bases). The V gene's germline CDR1 is SQVTM and CDR2 ANQGSEA. The CDR3 has 14 residues. V gave up 5 bases and J gave up 0 bases, with 13 bases separating them. CDR3 nucleotides: TGCAGCGTTTACCCAGGGACCACTAACTATGGCTACACCTTC. It encodes CSVYPGTTNYGYTF.

The chain carries TRBV9 and TRBJ1-4; D call uncertain. V lost 0 bases and J lost 8, with 11 bases in between. The CDR3 is 14 residues long. The germline V gene encodes CDR1 SGDLS and CDR2 YYNGEE. CDR3 nucleotides: TGTGCCAGCAGCGTAGAAGCCCAAGGAGAAAAACTGTTTTTT. Translated, it gives CASSVEAQGEKLFF.

The rearrangement joins TRBV11-2 to TRBJ2-3, with 7 bases lining up with TRBD2. The germline gives CDR1 SGHAT, CDR2 FQNNGV. This CDR3 comprises 16 residues. V was pared by 2 bases and J by 4 bases, with 9 bases of the junction left unmatched. CDR3 sequence reads: CASSLNPGLAADTQYF. As DNA, the CDR3 is TGTGCCAGCAGCTTAAACCCTGGTCTAGCGGCAGATACGCAGTATTTT.

This rearrangement joins TRBV6-4 to TRBJ1-2; D not certain. The CDR3 runs to 15 residues. Germline lookup yields CDR1 MRHNA and CDR2 SNTAGT. The germline V and J ends were trimmed by 7 bases and 2 bases, with 17 bases remaining between them. CDR3 in amino acids: CASTPWAVRNYGYTF. The CDR3 bases are TGTGCCAGCACGCCGTGGGCAGTCCGGAACTATGGCTACACCTTC.

This rearrangement joins TRBV7-8 to TRBJ1-1, with D possibly being TRBD1 (5 bases). CDR1 and CDR2 from the germline V gene are SGHVS and FQNEAQ. The V end was cut by 7 bases, the J end by 1 base, with 13 bases between. This CDR3 region has 14 residues. CDR3 coding DNA: TGTGCCAGCAACCGGAGGGGAGGGAACACTGAAGCTTTCTTT. It is translated as CASNRRGGNTEAFF.

The chain has TRBV7-8 and TRBJ1-5; D is undetermined. Trimming pared 1 base from V and 4 bases from J, leaving 8 bases between. Germline V gene sequence: CDR1 SGHVS, CDR2 FQNEAQ. CDR3 length: 14 residues. The CDR3, as DNA: TGTGCCAGCAGCTTAGAGGCTATTAATCAGCCCCAGCATTTT. Translation: CASSLEAINQPQHF.

The chain recombines TRBV7-6 with TRBJ2-1; weak D call: TRBD1 (6 bases). The germline V gene has CDR1 SGHVS and CDR2 FNYEAQ. Trimming removed 5 bases at V and 3 bases at J, with 11 bases between. This CDR3 comprises 14 residues. As DNA, the CDR3 is TGTGCCAGCAGCCTAGAGACAGGCTACAATGAGCAGTTCTTC. Its protein product is CASSLETGYNEQFF.

This rearrangement joins TRBV27 to TRBJ2-5; D gene uncertain. Trimming removed 6 bases at V and 5 bases at J, with 7 bases between. The CDR3 totals 11 residues. In germline, CDR1 is MNHEY, CDR2 SMNVEV (reference sequence). The CDR3, as DNA: TGTGCCAGCAGCTCCCCGGAGACCCAGTACTTC. As protein: CASSSPETQYF.

V gene TRBV5-1 combines with J gene TRBJ1-1; the match to TRBD1 covers 9 bases. The germline CDR1 and CDR2 sequences are SGHRS and YFSETQ. The V segment lost 3 bases and the J segment 6 bases; nucleotides outside the gene matches: 3. The length of the CDR3 is 13 residues. CDR3 sequence (DNA): TGCGCCAGCAGCTCGGACAGGGGCTCTGAAGCTTTCTTT. This encodes CASSSDRGSEAFF.

The V gene is TRBV11-2, the J gene TRBJ2-7; 9 nucleotides agree with TRBD2. From germline, CDR1 is SGHAT and CDR2 FQNNGV. The CDR3 length is 14 residues. After removal of 6 bases from V and 0 bases from J, the junction contained 3 bases not matched to a gene. This CDR3 reads CASRRTSDSYEQYF. The CDR3 coding sequence is TGTGCCAGCAGGAGGACTAGCGACTCCTACGAGCAGTACTTC.

The gene calls are TRBV7-2 and TRBJ1-4, with unresolved D. Germline CDR1 SGHTA, CDR2 FQGNSA. This CDR3 has 17 residues. Trimming took 5 bases from V and 0 from J, leaving 16 bases between them. As DNA, the CDR3 is TGTGCCAGCAGCACTCAGATAGGCTTTCCAACTAATGAAAAACTGTTTTTT. It specifies CASSTQIGFPTNEKLFF.

This chain joins TRBV20-1 and TRBJ1-2; D ambiguous. The V and J ends lost 4 bases and 13 bases respectively, with 7 bases between them. The CDR3 runs 8 residues. In germline, CDR1 is DFQATT, CDR2 SNEGSKA (reference sequence). CDR3 sequence reads: CSATGPTF. The CDR3 DNA reads TGCAGTGCTACCGGTCCCACCTTC.

DNA of the CDR3: TGTGCCAGCAGCGTAGCGGACTCCTACGAGCAGTACTTC. This codes for CASSVADSYEQYF. This chain joins TRBV9 and TRBJ2-7; D not resolved. Germline-derived CDR1 and CDR2 are SGDLS and YYNGEE. The V gene lost 0 bases and the J gene lost 0 bases, with 4 bases spanning the gap. CDR3 length: 13 amino acids. Supplemented by reference TRBV9 and TRBJ2-7, the full variable domain reads DSGVTQTPKHLITATGQRVTLRCSPRSGDLSVYWYQQSLDQGLQFLIQYYNGEERAKGNILERFSAQQFPDLHSELNLSSLELGDSALYFCASSVADSYEQYFGPGTRLTVT.

The chain links TRBV15 to TRBJ2-7; maybe TRBD1 (6 bases). The CDR3 length is 16 residues. Germline V CDR1 and CDR2: LNHNV, YYDKDF (reference sequence). V was shortened by 4 bases and J by 2 bases, with 18 bases between the two germline ends. CDR3 protein: CATSKLRGVRTYEQYF. In DNA form, the CDR3 reads TGTGCCACCAGCAAACTCAGGGGCGTCCGCACCTACGAGCAGTACTTC.

In nucleotides, the CDR3 is TGCGCCAGCAGCCACTACACCGGGGAGCTGTTTTTT. Its translation: CASSHYTGELFF. The chain employs TRBV5-1 and TRBJ2-2; D is undetermined. V was trimmed by 4 bases and J by 3 bases, leaving 4 bases between them. The CDR3 contains 12 residues. Germline CDR1 and CDR2: SGHRS and YFSETQ.

To note about this clone: This sample also contains other DNA sequences that code for the same CDR3. The chain's CDR3 is CASSLVSGELFF. The CDR3 DNA is TGCGCCAGCAGCTTGGTTTCCGGGGAGCTGTTTTTT. The rearrangement links TRBV5-1 to TRBJ2-2; D is undetermined. V lost 0 bases and J lost 6, with 3 bases in between. CDR3 length equals 12 residues. Germline V lookup: CDR1 SGHRS, CDR2 YFSETQ. The entire variable domain, with the rest obtained from reference TRBV5-1 and TRBJ2-2, is as follows: KAGVTQTPRYLIKTRGQQVTLSCSPISGHRSVSWYQQTPGQGLQFLFEYFSETQRNKGNFPGRFSGRQFSNSRSEMNVSTLELGDSALYLCASSLVSGELFFGEGSRLTVL.

The chain combines TRBV7-2 with TRBJ2-7, with D perhaps TRBD2 (6 bases). Trimming cost V 3 bases and J 3 bases, with 9 bases left between them. The germline V gene encodes CDR1 SGHTA and CDR2 FQGNSA. CDR3 size: 13 residues. CDR3 bases: TGTGCCAGCAGCTTCCCGGGAGACTACGAGCAGTACTTC. Translation gives CASSFPGDYEQYF.

The rearrangement uses TRBV7-6 and TRBJ1-2, with D possibly matching TRBD1 (5 bases). The V and J ends lost 2 bases and 9 bases respectively, with 22 bases between them. The CDR3 totals 16 residues. CDR1 and CDR2 (germline): SGHVS, FNYEAQ. As DNA, the CDR3 is TGTGCCAGCAGCTTAAACCCAGATGGAGGGGTATGGAGCTACACCTTC. Residues: CASSLNPDGGVWSYTF. Supplemented by reference TRBV7-6 and TRBJ1-2, the full variable domain reads GAGVSQSPRYKVTKRGQDVALRCDPISGHVSLYWYRQALGQGPEFLTYFNYEAQQDKSGLPNDRFSAERPEGSISTLTIQRTEQRDSAMYRCASSLNPDGGVWSYTFGSGTRLTVV.

CDR3 sequence: CASSEAPGTGSYEQYF. CDR3 nucleotides: TGTGCCAGCAGTGAAGCGCCCGGGACAGGCTCCTACGAGCAGTACTTC. The chain recombines TRBV7-3 with TRBJ2-7; TRBD1 matches at 8 bases. CDR1 and CDR2 from the germline V gene are SGHTA and FQGTGA. There are 16 residues in the CDR3. Unmatched junction bases numbered 10, after V lost 6 bases and J lost 0 bases.

This clone has more than one count but fewer than ten. The rearrangement joins TRBV12-5 to TRBJ1-1, with no clear D. The CDR3 covers 17 residues. V was trimmed by 3 bases and J by 0 bases, leaving 17 bases between them. Germline V gene data show CDR1 as LGHNT and CDR2 as FRNRAP. This CDR3 is CASGFLLTQPLNTEAFF. The CDR3 DNA sequence: TGTGCTAGTGGTTTCCTCCTGACCCAACCCCTGAACACTGAAGCTTTCTTT.

The V call is TRBV7-2, the J call TRBJ1-1; D gene unclear. Germline values: CDR1 SGHTA, CDR2 FQGNSA. CDR3 length: 18 amino acids. V lost 0 bases and J lost 3, with 20 bases in between. CDR3 in amino acids: CASSLASVTAPRDTEAFF. CDR3 nucleotide sequence: TGTGCCAGCAGCTTAGCCTCTGTAACAGCCCCTCGAGACACTGAAGCTTTCTTT.

The V and J genes are TRBV29-1 and TRBJ2-7; the D is unclear. The CDR3 loop spans 13 amino acids. Germline-derived CDR1 and CDR2 are SQVTM and ANQGSEA. V was trimmed by 5 bases and J by 0 bases, leaving 11 bases between them. Here the CDR3 DNA reads TGCAGCGTTATTGGGCAGAACTCCTACGAGCAGTACTTC. This gives the protein CSVIGQNSYEQYF.

This sequence joins TRBV9 and TRBJ2-1, with TRBD2 identical over 10 bases. Germline CDR1 SGDLS, CDR2 YYNGEE. V was clipped by 4 bases and J by 4 bases; unmatched bases: 8. The CDR3 runs 16 residues. The CDR3 here is CASSNLGLAAYNEQFF. The CDR3 bases are TGTGCCAGCAGCAACCTCGGACTAGCGGCTTACAATGAGCAGTTCTTC.

This clone was counted between two and nine times. The chain combines TRBV10-3 with TRBJ2-7, with TRBD2 identical over 10 bases. J was trimmed by 2 bases and V by 0 bases; bases with no gene match: 1. The CDR3 length is 15 residues. CDR1 and CDR2 from the germline V gene are ENHRY and SYGVKD. The CDR3 reads CAISESSGRAYEQYF. The CDR3 DNA is TGTGCCATCAGTGAGTCGAGCGGGAGGGCCTACGAGCAGTACTTC.

The chain is built from TRBV7-2 and TRBJ2-7; possible D gene TRBD1, 6 bases. The V end lost 5 bases, the J end lost 0 bases, and 17 bases lay between the germline ends. The CDR3 length is 16 residues. Germline V CDR1 and CDR2: SGHTA, FQGNSA. The CDR3 sequence: CASSPSVQGSSYEQYF. The CDR3 DNA reads as TGTGCCAGCAGCCCGTCCGTACAGGGAAGCTCCTACGAGCAGTACTTC.

This clone was seen more than once but under ten times. J is TRBJ2-7 and V is TRBV7-9; 11 bases are shared with TRBD1. Trimming removed 5 bases from V and 0 bases from J; junction bases left unmatched: 3. Germline V gene sequence: CDR1 SEHNR, CDR2 FQNEAQ (reference sequence). CDR3 length equals 15 residues. CDR3 loop: CASSPGQGDSYEQYF. As DNA, the CDR3 is TGTGCCAGCAGCCCGGGACAGGGGGACTCCTACGAGCAGTACTTC.

Comments on this clone: This sample includes further DNA sequences coding for the same CDR3. The chain has TRBV5-6 and TRBJ2-7, with a tentative D call TRBD1 (6 bases). CDR1 SGHDT and CDR2 YYEEEE come from the germline V gene. The V end lost 4 bases, the J end lost 6 bases, and 11 bases lay between the germline ends. The CDR3 covers 12 residues. The CDR3 bases are TGTGCCAGCAGCACTCAACAGGGCGAGCAGTACTTC. This sequence encodes CASSTQQGEQYF.

This chain links TRBV13 with TRBJ2-2; 8 nucleotides line up with TRBD1. The V segment lost 5 bases and the J segment 6 bases; nucleotides outside the gene matches: 8. Germline V gene lookup returns CDR1 PRHDT and CDR2 FYEKMQ (reference sequence). There are 15 residues in the CDR3. The CDR3: CASSLGTGGAGELFF. The CDR3 nucleotides read TGTGCCAGCAGCCTTGGGACAGGCGGCGCCGGGGAGCTGTTTTTT.

The chain has TRBV5-1 and TRBJ2-1; D is perhaps TRBD2 (6 bases). Germline V lookup: CDR1 SGHRS, CDR2 YFSETQ. The CDR3 totals 12 residues. V was clipped by 9 bases and J by 5 bases, with 12 bases between them. CDR3 sequence: CATGSTDNEQFF. DNA of the CDR3: TGCGCCACCGGGAGCACCGACAATGAGCAGTTCTTC.